The following is a T cell receptor beta chain sequence with its context. V was trimmed by 4 bases and J by 5 bases, leaving 18 bases between them. The CDR3 has 15 residues. Germline lookup yields CDR1 ENHRY and CDR2 SYGVKD. This record belongs to a study of response to subunit inactivated influenza vaccine. TCRdb recomputed calls from the RT-PCR reads with MiXCR, one row per CDR3 protein. The sample carries over 650,000 distinct CDR3 sequences, under 20% recorded once. The sequences come from PBMCs from blood, collected around 5 days after vaccination. This receptor was obtained from a man in his forties or fifties who received an inactivated influenza vaccine. The V and J genes are TRBV10-3 and TRBJ2-7; possibly TRBD1 for D (6 bases). In nucleotides, the CDR3 is TGTGCCATCAGTGTGTTACAGGGTTACGGCCACGAGCAGTACTTC. Protein product: CAISVLQGYGHEQYF.